The 21 T cell receptor beta chains listed next were all sequenced from one sample in a study of blood T cell repertoires in COVID-19. The protocol was immunoSEQ multiplex PCR, while the TCRdb copy is restricted to in-frame clones and leaves out a portion. The sample lists about 92,000 clones; around 80% were seen once. The specimen was peripheral blood. Receptors were obtained from a man aged 50 to 59 who had recovered from COVID-19.

This chain joins TRBV11-2 and TRBJ2-2; 7 nucleotides align to TRBD1. V trimming: 7 bases; J trimming: 3 bases; junction bases outside the gene matches: 14. The CDR3 is made up of 17 amino acids. Germline CDR1 and CDR2: SGHAT and FQNNGV. This chain's CDR3 is CASKPTGTVTHTGELFF. The CDR3 coding sequence is TGTGCCAGCAAACCGACCGGGACAGTGACCCACACCGGGGAGCTGTTTTTT.

The chain links TRBV7-9 to TRBJ2-3, with 15 bases fitting TRBD2. V trimming: 5 bases; J trimming: 3 bases; junction bases outside the gene matches: 3. Germline V CDR1 and CDR2: SEHNR, FQNEAQ (reference sequence). This CDR3 has 16 amino acids. CDR3 protein: CASSPGTSGRTDTQYF. CDR3 coding DNA: TGTGCCAGCAGCCCGGGGACTAGCGGGAGGACAGATACGCAGTATTTT.

The chain links TRBV24-1 to TRBJ2-3, with 10 nucleotides matching TRBD2. V trimming: 3 bases; J trimming: 0 bases; junction bases outside the gene matches: 5. CDR1 and CDR2 from the germline V gene are KGHDR and SFDVKD. The CDR3 has 17 amino acids. CDR3 coding DNA: TGTGCCACCAGTGATAGCAGCGGGAGGGCTAGCACAGATACGCAGTATTTT. Translating it yields CATSDSSGRASTDTQYF.

The rearrangement uses TRBV27 and TRBJ2-1; no clear D. This CDR3 region has 11 residues. Germline CDR1 and CDR2: MNHEY and SMNVEV (reference sequence). The V end was cut by 3 bases, the J end by 9 bases, with 6 bases between. The CDR3 region has the DNA TGTGCCAGCAGTTTTGGGCGTGAGCAGTTCTTC. Protein: CASSFGREQFF.

The J gene is TRBJ1-5, the V gene TRBV19, with D perhaps matching TRBD1 (5 bases). The length of the CDR3 is 14 residues. The V gene lost 6 bases and the J gene lost 1 base, with 10 bases spanning the gap. Germline V gene sequence: CDR1 LNHDA, CDR2 SQIVND (reference sequence). The CDR3 DNA follows: TGTGCCAGTAGGCAGGAGGGGAGCAATCAGCCCCAGCATTTT. This encodes CASRQEGSNQPQHF.

The CDR3 protein is CAWRWGGYTGELFF. As DNA, the CDR3 is TGTGCCTGGAGATGGGGGGGTTACACCGGGGAGCTGTTTTTT. The chain employs TRBV30 and TRBJ2-2, with 7 bases lining up with TRBD2. The CDR3 totals 14 residues. CDR1 and CDR2 (germline): GTSNPN, SVGIG (reference sequence). Losses at the gene ends were 3 bases for V and 3 bases for J; bases not matched to a gene: 4. The full variable domain, rest sourced from reference TRBV30 and TRBJ2-2, is SQTIHQWPATLVQPVGSPLSLECTVEGTSNPNLYWYRQAAGRGLQLLFYSVGIGQISSEVPQNLSASRPQDRQFILSSKKLLLSDSGFYLCAWRWGGYTGELFFGEGSRLTVL.

The V call is TRBV19, the J call TRBJ2-3; D call uncertain. Germline V gives CDR1 LNHDA, CDR2 SQIVND (reference sequence). V was cut by 6 bases and J by 9 bases, with 10 bases left in between. The CDR3 extends over 11 amino acids. CDR3 amino acids: CASSARATQYF. In nucleotides, the CDR3 is TGTGCCAGTAGCGCCCGAGCCACGCAGTATTTT.

This chain connects TRBV7-8 to TRBJ2-7, with a tentative D call TRBD2 (7 bases). CDR1 SGHVS and CDR2 FQNEAQ come from the germline V gene. The CDR3 spans 15 residues. Trimming stripped 1 base from V and 3 bases from J, with 13 bases between. The CDR3 loop reads CASSLGGGVFYEQYF. CDR3 coding DNA: TGTGCCAGCAGCTTAGGAGGGGGGGTGTTCTACGAGCAGTACTTC.

This rearrangement joins TRBV28 to TRBJ1-1, with 8 bases that match TRBD1. This CDR3 is 13 amino acids long. Trimming removed 6 bases from V and 10 bases from J; junction bases left unmatched: 10. Germline CDR1 is MDHEN and CDR2 is SYDVKM. The CDR3 reads CASRTGQGEGAFF. The CDR3 region has the DNA TGTGCCAGCAGAACTGGACAGGGCGAGGGAGCTTTCTTT.

This chain links TRBV10-3 with TRBJ1-1, with D possibly TRBD1 on 5 matching bases. The CDR3 covers 14 residues. With 7 bases removed from V and 3 bases from J, the gap between germline ends came to 15 bases. Germline lookup yields CDR1 ENHRY and CDR2 SYGVKD. The DNA of the CDR3 is TGTGCCATCACCCCCCGGGGGGGGGACACTGAAGCTTTCTTT. Its translation is CAITPRGGDTEAFF.

The J gene is TRBJ2-7, the V gene TRBV6-5, with 9 nucleotides matching TRBD1. The length of the CDR3 is 15 residues. Germline loops: CDR1 MNHEY, CDR2 SVGAGI. V gave up 5 bases and J gave up 2 bases; unmatched junction bases: 7. The CDR3 reads CASSPYRGLAYEQYF. The DNA of the CDR3 is TGTGCCAGCAGTCCCTACAGGGGGCTAGCCTACGAGCAGTACTTC.

There are a few counts of this clone. The chain employs TRBV28 and TRBJ1-5, with D perhaps TRBD1 (5 bases). CDR1 MDHEN and CDR2 SYDVKM come from the germline V gene. The CDR3 contains 16 residues. DNA for the CDR3: TGTGCGATCAAAGCCGGGGGGTCTTATAGCAATCAGCCCCAGCATTTT. Protein: CAIKAGGSYSNQPQHF.

This chain uses TRBV12-3 or TRBV12-4 with TRBJ1-2; TRBD1 matches at 7 bases. The CDR3 has 13 amino acids. V was clipped by 7 bases and J by 5 bases; unmatched bases: 7. The CDR3 DNA reads TGTGCCAGCACTCCGGGACAGCATTATGGCTACACCTTC. Translating gives CASTPGQHYGYTF.

DNA of the CDR3: TGCGCCAGCAGCCAAGTAGTTCAGAGGTGGGACTATGGCTACACCTTC. Amino acids: CASSQVVQRWDYGYTF. The chain recombines TRBV4-1 with TRBJ1-2; D remains ambiguous. Trimming shortened V by 1 base and J by 3 bases, and 15 bases separated the two germline ends. Germline lookup yields CDR1 MGHRA and CDR2 YSYEKL. The CDR3 has 16 residues.

This chain connects TRBV2 to TRBJ2-3, with a weak D call TRBD1 (6 bases). Trimming removed 6 bases at V and 2 bases at J, with 12 bases between. There are 14 residues in the CDR3. Germline values: CDR1 SNHLY, CDR2 FYNNEI. The CDR3 is CASRDRDITDTQYF. CDR3 DNA sequence: TGTGCCAGCAGGGATCGGGACATCACAGATACGCAGTATTTT.

This clone was found once. The chain employs TRBV7-3 and TRBJ1-1; D might be TRBD1 (5 bases). CDR1 and CDR2 from the germline V gene are SGHTA and FQGTGA. CDR3 length: 15 amino acids. Trimming removed 1 base at V and 5 bases at J, with 14 bases between. The CDR3 loop reads CASSLIPGGRTEAFF. The CDR3 DNA reads TGTGCCAGCAGCTTAATTCCGGGGGGTCGAACTGAAGCTTTCTTT.

This chain connects TRBV18 to TRBJ2-5; D is possibly TRBD2 (5 bases). With 7 bases removed from V and 1 base from J, the gap between germline ends came to 10 bases. The CDR3 runs 13 residues. CDR1 is KGHSH, CDR2 LQKENI, per germline. CDR3 protein: CASFTGIQETQYF. The DNA for the CDR3 is TGTGCCAGCTTCACGGGAATCCAAGAGACCCAGTACTTC.

The chain carries TRBV14 and TRBJ1-2; possibly TRBD1 for D (5 bases). CDR1 SGHDN and CDR2 FVKESK come from the germline V gene. Trimming left V 1 base short and J 5 bases short, with 8 bases between. The CDR3 length is 13 residues. For the CDR3, the DNA is TGTGCCAGCAGCCAAGTTCCAGGGTATGGCTACACCTTC. Its translation is CASSQVPGYGYTF.

CDR3 in DNA: TGTGCCAGCAGCTTCAGGGGGGTCTCCTACAATGAGCAGTTCTTC. Translating it yields CASSFRGVSYNEQFF. The chain has TRBV7-8 and TRBJ2-1; TRBD1 is a possible D gene (7 bases). V gave up 3 bases and J gave up 0 bases, with 9 bases separating them. The CDR3 consists of 15 residues. The germline gives CDR1 SGHVS, CDR2 FQNEAQ.

The V and J genes are TRBV10-3 and TRBJ2-1; weak D call: TRBD2 (7 bases). From germline, CDR1 is ENHRY and CDR2 SYGVKD. This CDR3 is built from 13 residues. The V gene lost 6 bases and the J gene lost 8 bases, with 14 bases spanning the gap. CDR3 sequence: CAISSQGRDEQFF. CDR3 nucleotides: TGTGCCATCAGCAGCCAGGGGAGGGATGAGCAGTTCTTC.

The V and J genes are TRBV11-1 and TRBJ1-4; D possibly corresponds to TRBD1 (5 bases). Trimming took off 5 bases at V and 11 bases at J, with 21 bases between the two ends. The CDR3 has 15 amino acids. The V gene's germline CDR1 is SGHAT and CDR2 FQDESV (reference sequence). The CDR3 loop reads CASSHYQGSLWKLFF. CDR3 coding DNA: TGTGCCAGCAGCCATTACCAGGGTTCCTTATGGAAACTGTTTTTT.